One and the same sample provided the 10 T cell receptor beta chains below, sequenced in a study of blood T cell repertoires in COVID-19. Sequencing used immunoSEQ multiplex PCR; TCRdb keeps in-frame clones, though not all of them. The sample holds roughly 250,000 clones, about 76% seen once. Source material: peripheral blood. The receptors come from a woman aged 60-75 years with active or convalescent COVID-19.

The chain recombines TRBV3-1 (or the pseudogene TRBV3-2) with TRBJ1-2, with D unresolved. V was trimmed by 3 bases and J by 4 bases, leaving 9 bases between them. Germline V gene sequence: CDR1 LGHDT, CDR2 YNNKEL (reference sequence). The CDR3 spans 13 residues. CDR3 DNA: TGTGCCAGCAGCCACGAAGCTTCCTATGGCTACACCTTC. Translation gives CASSHEASYGYTF.

In nucleotides, the CDR3 is TGTGCCTGGACCCGACAGGGTTGGCTGTTTTTT. Its protein is CAWTRQGWLFF. This rearrangement joins TRBV30 to TRBJ2-2; 7 nucleotides line up with TRBD1. The CDR3 is 11 amino acids. Germline CDR1 is GTSNPN and CDR2 is SVGIG (reference sequence). The V and J ends lost 4 bases and 13 bases, in that order; junction bases with no gene match: 6.

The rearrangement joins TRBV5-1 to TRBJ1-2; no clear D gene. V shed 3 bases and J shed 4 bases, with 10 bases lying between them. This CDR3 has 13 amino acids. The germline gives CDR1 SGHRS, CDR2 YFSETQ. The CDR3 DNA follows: TGCGCCAGCAGCTCGGGAGCCACCTATGGCTACACCTTC. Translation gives CASSSGATYGYTF.

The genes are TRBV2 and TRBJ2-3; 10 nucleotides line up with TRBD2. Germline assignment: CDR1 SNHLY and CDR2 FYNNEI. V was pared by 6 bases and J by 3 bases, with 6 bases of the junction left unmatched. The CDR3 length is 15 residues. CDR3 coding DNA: TGTGCCAGCAGAAAACTAGCGGGGCTAACAGATACGCAGTATTTT. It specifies CASRKLAGLTDTQYF.

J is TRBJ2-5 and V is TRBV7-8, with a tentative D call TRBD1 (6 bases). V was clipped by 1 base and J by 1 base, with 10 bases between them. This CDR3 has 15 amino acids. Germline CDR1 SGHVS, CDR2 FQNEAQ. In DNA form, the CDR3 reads TGTGCCAGCAGCTTAGTGGGGACACGCCAAGAGACCCAGTACTTC. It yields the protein CASSLVGTRQETQYF.

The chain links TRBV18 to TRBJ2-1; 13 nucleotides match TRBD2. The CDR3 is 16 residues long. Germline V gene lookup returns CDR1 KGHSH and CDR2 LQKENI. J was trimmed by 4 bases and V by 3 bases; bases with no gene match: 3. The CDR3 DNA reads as TGTGCCAGCTCACCTGGACTAGCGGGGGCTTACAATGAGCAGTTCTTC. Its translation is CASSPGLAGAYNEQFF.

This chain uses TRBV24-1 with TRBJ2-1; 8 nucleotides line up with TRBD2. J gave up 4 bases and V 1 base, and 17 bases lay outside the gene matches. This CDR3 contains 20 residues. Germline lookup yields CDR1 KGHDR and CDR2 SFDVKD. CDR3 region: CATSDLFWRGVPASYNEQFF. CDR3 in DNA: TGTGCCACCAGTGATTTATTTTGGCGGGGGGTGCCTGCATCGTACAATGAGCAGTTCTTC.

The CDR3 spells CASSNPGNSQETQYF. Here the CDR3 DNA reads TGTGCCAGTAGTAATCCCGGGAATAGCCAAGAGACCCAGTACTTC. The rearrangement links TRBV19 to TRBJ2-5, with TRBD2 as a possible D gene (5 bases). From germline, CDR1 is LNHDA and CDR2 SQIVND (reference sequence). V shed 4 bases and J shed 1 base, with 13 bases lying between them. This CDR3 is 15 amino acids long.

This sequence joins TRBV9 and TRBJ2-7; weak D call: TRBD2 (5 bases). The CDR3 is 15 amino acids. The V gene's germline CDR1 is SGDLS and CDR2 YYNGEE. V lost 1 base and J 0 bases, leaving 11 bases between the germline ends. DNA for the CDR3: TGTGCCAGCAGCGTATCAGGCGGGCCCTCCTACGAGCAGTACTTC. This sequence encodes CASSVSGGPSYEQYF.

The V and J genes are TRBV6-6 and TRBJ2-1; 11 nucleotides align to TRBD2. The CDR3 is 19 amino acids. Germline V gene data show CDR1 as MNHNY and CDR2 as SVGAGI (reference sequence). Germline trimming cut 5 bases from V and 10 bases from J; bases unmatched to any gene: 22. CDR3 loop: CASSRTTLRLAGPAREQFF. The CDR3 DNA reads TGTGCCAGCAGTCGTACGACCCTCCGACTAGCGGGGCCGGCACGGGAGCAGTTCTTC.